Given below is one T cell receptor (beta chain) in context. The data originate from a study of T cell repertoires in aging, cancer and after chemotherapy. Peripheral blood genomic DNA, not sorted cells or RNA, was the template. Rearranged V-D-J TRB sequences were amplified with a mixed TRB-A/B primer pool. TCRdb ran MiXCR on the multiplex PCR reads and lists one entry per CDR3 protein. The sample has 3,000 to 3,500 distinct CDR3 sequences, roughly 46% seen once. This CDR3 has 14 residues. V gave up 3 bases and J gave up 1 base; unmatched junction bases: 5. Germline assignment: CDR1 DFQATT and CDR2 SNEGSKA (reference sequence).

The sample taken for sequencing was blood. This chain links TRBV20-1 with TRBJ2-7; 8 bases are a match to TRBD1. The clonotype originates from a human donor with a solid tumor. CDR3 residues: CSARGQVMSYEQYF. The CDR3 nucleotides read TGCAGTGCTAGGGGACAGGTAATGTCCTACGAGCAGTACTTC.